The entry that follows covers one T cell receptor (beta chain) sequence. Its cognate antigen is unknown. The data are from a study of Ad26.COV2.S vaccination and SARS-CoV-2 variants. The CDR3 consists of 15 residues. After removal of 0 bases from V and 5 bases from J, the junction contained 2 bases not matched to a gene. Germline CDR1 reads SGHDT; CDR2 reads YYEEEE. Study-wide results and caveats: Total T cell responses were possibly underestimated by TCR breadth and depth analyses. The breadth of spike-specific CD8+ and CD4+ T cell responses after vaccination was reportedly substantial. Vaccine and placebo recipients had similar non-spike TCR breadth. Spike-specific TCR breadth ran higher among vaccine recipients than placebo recipients.

TCRdb's copy holds only in-frame clones and misses some; the assay was immunoSEQ multiplex PCR. Among roughly 380,000 clones listed, 92% were seen once. The receptor comes from a human donor who had recovered from COVID-19. The source was peripheral blood, collected after recovery from COVID-19. J is TRBJ1-2 and V is TRBV5-6; 12 nucleotides line up with TRBD1. The CDR3 nucleotides read TGTGCCAGCAGCTTGGGGGACAGGGGGCTTTATGGCTACACCTTC. This translates into CASSLGDRGLYGYTF.